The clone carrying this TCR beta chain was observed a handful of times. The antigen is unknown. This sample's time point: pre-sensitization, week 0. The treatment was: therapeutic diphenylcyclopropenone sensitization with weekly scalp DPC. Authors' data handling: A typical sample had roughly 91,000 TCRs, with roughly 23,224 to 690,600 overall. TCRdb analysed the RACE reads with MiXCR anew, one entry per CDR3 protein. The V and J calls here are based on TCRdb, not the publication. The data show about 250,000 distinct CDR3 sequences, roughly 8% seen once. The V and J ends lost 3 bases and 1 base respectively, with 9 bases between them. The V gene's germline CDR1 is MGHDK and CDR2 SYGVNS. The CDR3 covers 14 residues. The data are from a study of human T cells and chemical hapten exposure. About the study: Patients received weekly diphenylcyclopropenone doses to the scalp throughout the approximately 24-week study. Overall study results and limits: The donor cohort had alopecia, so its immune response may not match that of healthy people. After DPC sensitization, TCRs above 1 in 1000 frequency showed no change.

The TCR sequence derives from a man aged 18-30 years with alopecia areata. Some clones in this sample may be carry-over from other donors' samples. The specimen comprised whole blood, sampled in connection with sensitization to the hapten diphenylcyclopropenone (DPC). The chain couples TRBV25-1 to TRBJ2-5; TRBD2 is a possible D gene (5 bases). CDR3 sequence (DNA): TGTGCCAGCAGTGACCAGCGGCTCCAAGAGACCCAGTACTTC. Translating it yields CASSDQRLQETQYF.